What follows are 6 T cell receptor beta chains derived from one specimen sequenced in a study of blood T cells in healthy people across ages. A second about 6 to 11 cycle PCR used barcoded and J-beta primers. TCRdb redid the calling of the 5' RACE reads with MiXCR, one entry per CDR3 protein. Here the sample spans fewer than 800,000 distinct CDR3 sequences, approximately 30% being singletons. Sequenced input: blood. These receptors were taken from a woman older than 75 in good health.

This clonotype has at least ten counts. The chain carries TRBV12-3 or TRBV12-4 and TRBJ2-3; D call uncertain. The ends were cut back, 8 bases at V and 6 bases at J, with 12 bases in the middle. The length of the CDR3 is 12 residues. CDR3 loop: CASSPRADTQYF. The DNA of the CDR3 is TGTGCCAGCTCACCCCGTGCTGATACGCAGTATTTT.

This clonotype was seen repeatedly, ten times or more. This rearrangement joins TRBV7-2 to TRBJ2-1; 8 nucleotides align to TRBD2. J lost 5 bases, V lost 5 bases, and 8 bases had no gene match. This CDR3 comprises 15 residues. Germline assignment: CDR1 SGHTA and CDR2 FQGNSA. The CDR3 DNA is TGTGCCAGCAGCCTCACGGGGGGGCGACACAATGAGCAGTTCTTC. The encoded protein is CASSLTGGRHNEQFF.

This clonotype has more than one count but fewer than ten. This chain connects TRBV18 to TRBJ2-5, with D unresolved. Deletions cut 2 bases from V and 3 bases from J, with 10 bases between. Germline-derived CDR1 and CDR2 are KGHSH and LQKENI. The CDR3 is 14 amino acids. The DNA of the CDR3 is TGTGCCAGCTCACCAGCGGCAGAGAAAGAGACCCAGTACTTC. The encoded protein is CASSPAAEKETQYF.

This clonotype was seen a few times. The chain carries TRBV7-6 and TRBJ1-6; unclear D gene. The CDR3 extends over 16 amino acids. Germline CDR1 reads SGHVS; CDR2 reads FNYEAQ. The V and J ends lost 0 bases and 2 bases respectively, with 8 bases between them. The CDR3 coding sequence is TGTGCCAGCAGCTTAGCGGTATCGGCCTATAATTCACCCCTCCACTTT. Protein sequence: CASSLAVSAYNSPLHF.

This clonotype has at least ten counts. CDR3 DNA: TGTGCCAGCAGTTACTATCCCCCGACTTCCGGGGAGACCCAGTACTTC. Its protein is CASSYYPPTSGETQYF. The rearrangement joins TRBV6-5 to TRBJ2-5; D uncertain. In germline, CDR1 is MNHEY, CDR2 SVGAGI. The CDR3 loop spans 16 amino acids. The V and J ends lost 1 base and 5 bases respectively, with 17 bases between them.

This clonotype has ten or more counts. This chain joins TRBV29-1 and TRBJ1-1; perhaps TRBD1 as D (6 bases). Trimming cost V 7 bases and J 3 bases, with 18 bases left between them. Germline V gene lookup returns CDR1 SQVTM and CDR2 ANQGSEA. CDR3 size: 14 residues. In DNA, the CDR3 is TGCAGCGCTAAACAGGGCAGTAAGGACACTGAAGCTTTCTTT. Amino acids: CSAKQGSKDTEAFF. The complete variable domain, with remaining parts taken from reference TRBV29-1 and TRBJ1-1, reads SAVISQKPSRDICQRGTSLTIQCQVDSQVTMMFWYRQQPGQSLTLIATANQGSEATYESGFVIDKFPISRPNLTFSTLTVSNMSPEDSSIYLCSAKQGSKDTEAFFGQGTRLTVV.